Described below is a single T cell receptor beta chain sequence and its context. Its antigen remains unidentified. Base quality data are lacking; no much larger clone is found one base away. The intended sense of this specimen's time point label: about 28 days (+/-7) after the second vaccine dose. Because spike-specific TCR depth and breadth did not differ between the two schedules, AZD1222 recipients who got a second dose at roughly 4 weeks were pooled with those who got a second dose at roughly 12 weeks. Vaccinee samples were obtained from the UK trials COV001 and COV002, which included a single-blind randomized controlled phase 2/3 trial of AZD1222 (ChAdOx1 nCoV-19) in healthy adults. For TCRbeta chain sequencing, PBMC samples from trial participants were taken at day 0 and at day 28 after the second dose. The sample is drawn from a study of T cell responses to AZD1222 COVID-19 vaccine (dated by TCRdb to the early 2020s). Turning to the overall study: TCR sequencing covered approximately 230 trial participants: 200 to 220 given two doses of AZD1222 and 26 given two doses of MenACWY control vaccine. Enrollment into the trials was organized by age into subgroups of 18-55, 56-69 and 70-plus years, and those subgroups contained roughly 160, 29 and 62 TCR-sequenced participants, respectively.

The paper's findings and limits, for the study overall: Participants were mostly white British, with more females than males. The authors suggested clonal diversity may have been underestimated. No day 14 peak-response samples were available, so repertoires were characterized only after the peak T cell response. In the small 56-69-year group, the increase in depth fell short of significance, most likely because of low power. CD4 TCRs associated with the vaccine covered the entire spike protein, and the dominant responses were in regions 160-218 and 743-854. Conclusions about previously exposed vaccinees were limited because only 5 or 6 AZD1222 recipients were SARS-CoV-2 seropositive at baseline. Nearly half of unique spike-specific TCRs reportedly recognized epitopes outside regions mutated in the B.1.351 and B.1.1.7 variants. After two AZD1222 doses, spike-specific TCR breadth and depth were significantly higher than at day 0 and than in MenACWY recipients.

From the germline V gene, CDR1 is SGHDT and CDR2 is YYEEEE. Cut back by 7 bases and 2 bases, the V and J ends lie 16 bases apart. The CDR3 starts with the cysteine, ends with the phenylalanine, and has 14 residues. Only CDR3 DNA remains: 42 bases, in frame from the first base. The CDR3 regions of human TCRbeta chains were analyzed by immunosequencing. The paper's data handling went like this. TCRs in the repertoires were compared against a reference library of SARS-CoV-2-specific TCRs that had been generated with the MIRA antigen-specificity platform. Breadth was defined as the fraction of unique TCRs that were SARS-CoV-2-associated. Depth was defined as the fraction of total T cells that were SARS-CoV-2-associated. Each spike-specific TCR was assigned to its reactive spike region and to a CD4 or CD8 class using the MIRA data. Log10-transformed breadth and depth values were compared by one-way ANOVA with Sidak's multiple comparisons tests. Not all clones reach the TCRdb copy of this immuneACCESS table, which keeps in-frame sequences only. Checked studies attribute under half of the gap to unresolved V genes and leave the rest unexplained. V, J and clone size derive from that table, while D and trimming were established from the DNA sequence. The table for this sample lists 28,000 or so clones; 88% of them were counted only once. The ten biggest clones cover under 3.5% of the sample.

The V and J genes are TRBV5-6 and TRBJ2-7; the D gene assignment is ambiguous. This sample comprised peripheral blood, obtained 28 days after the second AZD1222 dose. The clonotype originates from an adult who received the AZD1222 COVID-19 vaccine. The DNA reads as follows: TGTGCCAGCTCGGTCCGGAACAGTGCCTACGAGCAGTACTTC. It translates to CASSVRNSAYEQYF.